The 31 T cell receptor beta chains below were found in one sample sequenced in a study of cytomegalovirus exposure and HLA in healthy donors. A multiplex PCR was run with 60 Vbeta primers and 13 Jbeta primers. The table came from immunoSEQ multiplex PCR; TCRdb's copy has only in-frame clones and leaves some out. The sample contains around 210,000 clones, 80% to 90% of which appear only once. Sequenced material: PBMCs. All receptors come from a girl under 10 years old in good health and CMV-seronegative.

The chain links TRBV4-1 to TRBJ2-1; 13 nucleotides agree with TRBD2. The CDR3 has 16 amino acids. CDR1 and CDR2 (germline): MGHRA, YSYEKL. V dropped 3 bases and J dropped 4; count of bases not matched to a gene: 3. This CDR3 is CASSQGTSGKYNEQFF. The CDR3 nucleotides are TGCGCCAGCAGCCAGGGGACTAGCGGGAAATACAATGAGCAGTTCTTC.

This sequence joins TRBV27 and TRBJ2-7; 7 bases are shared with TRBD1. The CDR3 has 12 amino acids. V was clipped by 5 bases and J by 12 bases; unmatched bases: 10. CDR1 and CDR2 from the germline V gene are MNHEY and SMNVEV (reference sequence). CDR3 sequence: CASSHARQGLYF. In nucleotides, the CDR3 is TGTGCCAGCAGTCATGCCCGACAGGGATTGTACTTC.

V gene TRBV29-1 combines with J gene TRBJ1-2; D unclear. Trimming took off 2 bases at V and 2 bases at J, with 12 bases between the two ends. The CDR3 has 14 residues. CDR1 is SQVTM, CDR2 ANQGSEA, per germline. CDR3 coding DNA: TGCAGCGTTGAACCGGCAGGAACCAACTATGGCTACACCTTC. It encodes CSVEPAGTNYGYTF.

The chain has TRBV6-6 and TRBJ1-1; D gene uncertain. V lost 3 bases to trimming and J lost 7 bases, with 12 bases between them. The CDR3 has 13 amino acids. Germline values: CDR1 MNHNY, CDR2 SVGAGI (reference sequence). This CDR3 is CASSYGSAGEAFF. DNA for the CDR3: TGTGCCAGCAGTTATGGTTCGGCGGGTGAAGCTTTCTTT.

The CDR3 nucleotides are TGTGCCAGCAGTTCACAGGGGATTGAGCAGTTCTTC. Amino acid sequence: CASSSQGIEQFF. The chain is built from TRBV7-3 and TRBJ2-1, with TRBD1 matching over 7 bases. CDR3 length: 12 amino acids. J gave up 9 bases and V 6 bases, and 5 bases lay outside the gene matches. Per germline, CDR1 SGHTA and CDR2 FQGTGA.

The chain uses TRBV6-6 and TRBJ1-6; 8 nucleotides match TRBD1. Germline V CDR1 and CDR2: MNHNY, SVGAGI (reference sequence). The CDR3 is made up of 15 amino acids. V lost 5 bases, J lost 7 bases, and 7 bases stayed unmatched. The CDR3 region has the DNA TGTGCCAGCAGTCCGGTGGGGACAGGCAATTCACCCCTCCACTTT. This translates into CASSPVGTGNSPLHF.

The chain couples TRBV18 to TRBJ2-1; 12 bases are a match to TRBD2. V shed 5 bases, J shed 1 base, and the junction held 0 bases outside the gene matches. CDR1 KGHSH and CDR2 LQKENI come from the germline V gene. The CDR3 is 15 amino acids. CDR3 sequence (DNA): TGTGCCAGCTCAGGACTAGCGGGGTCCTACAATGAGCAGTTCTTC. This encodes CASSGLAGSYNEQFF.

The genes are TRBV11-2 and TRBJ1-3; D gene uncertain. This CDR3 region has 18 residues. From germline, CDR1 is SGHAT and CDR2 FQNNGV. The V and J ends lost 4 bases and 0 bases respectively, with 19 bases between them. Here the CDR3 reads CASSSRTVQVISGNTIYF. The DNA for the CDR3 is TGTGCCAGCAGCTCAAGAACTGTCCAGGTTATCTCTGGAAACACCATATATTTT.

The chain links TRBV21-1 to TRBJ2-5; the D call in the table, TRBD2, was not verified against the DNA. TRBV21-1 is shown as a pseudogene. The CDR3 contains 14 residues. CDR3 sequence: CASSQILAGGPKYF. CDR3 bases: TGTGCCAGCAGCCAGATACTAGCGGGGGGCCCTAAGTACTTC.

The chain combines TRBV19 with TRBJ2-2, with D possibly being TRBD2 (7 bases). This CDR3 comprises 15 residues. Per the germline V gene, CDR1 is LNHDA and CDR2 is SQIVND (reference sequence). Trimming stripped 3 bases from V and 6 bases from J, with 14 bases between. This CDR3 reads CASSIQGGAAGELFF. CDR3 in DNA: TGTGCCAGTAGTATCCAAGGGGGGGCGGCCGGGGAGCTGTTTTTT.

The J gene is TRBJ1-4, the V gene TRBV6-5, with D possibly matching TRBD1 (6 bases). The CDR3 spans 14 residues. CDR1 MNHEY and CDR2 SVGAGI come from the germline V gene. With 4 bases removed from V and 7 bases from J, the gap between germline ends came to 13 bases. CDR3 protein: CASSLQGVGEKLFF. CDR3 bases: TGTGCCAGCAGTTTACAGGGAGTGGGTGAAAAACTGTTTTTT.

To note about this clone: Relative to the germline gene, one junction end is altered; a read error may explain this. The CDR3 protein is CASSQDWLLKTGNTEAFF. DNA for the CDR3: TGTGCCAGCAGCCAAGATTGGCTCCTGAAAACGGGTAACACTGAGGCTTTCTTT. The V and J genes are TRBV4-2 and TRBJ1-1; D unresolved. The CDR3 loop spans 18 amino acids. Germline V CDR1 and CDR2: LGHNA, YNFKEQ.

V usage is TRBV19 and J usage is TRBJ2-1; D possibly corresponds to TRBD2 (6 bases). CDR1 is LNHDA and CDR2 is SQIVND in the germline V gene (reference sequence). The V gene lost 1 base and the J gene lost 2 bases, with 9 bases spanning the gap. This CDR3 spans 15 amino acids. In DNA form, the CDR3 reads TGTGCCAGTAGTATAGGGAGGGGCCCCTACAATGAGCAGTTCTTC. Translating gives CASSIGRGPYNEQFF.

This CDR3 reads CASSLERDLSPLHF. The CDR3 coding sequence is TGTGCCAGCAGTTTGGAGCGGGATCTTTCACCCCTCCACTTT. The chain employs TRBV27 and TRBJ1-6; no definite D call. The CDR3 spans 14 residues. V gave up 3 bases and J gave up 9 bases, with 12 bases separating them. Germline V gene lookup returns CDR1 MNHEY and CDR2 SMNVEV (reference sequence).

This clone was picked up a small number of times. The gene calls are TRBV14 and TRBJ1-2; D gene uncertain. The V gene's germline CDR1 is SGHDN and CDR2 FVKESK. CDR3 size: 14 residues. Trimming removed 0 bases from V and 1 base from J, with 6 bases in between. CDR3 sequence reads: CASSQDRINYGYTF. The CDR3 DNA is TGTGCCAGCAGCCAAGACAGGATTAACTATGGCTACACCTTC.

The chain recombines TRBV6-5 with TRBJ2-3, with 9 bases matching TRBD2. Germline assignment: CDR1 MNHEY and CDR2 SVGAGI. V lost 10 bases, J lost 8 bases, and 13 bases stayed unmatched. The CDR3 sequence is 14 residues long. The CDR3 loop is CATSTSGDAGTQYF. CDR3 nucleotide sequence: TGTGCCACCTCGACTAGCGGAGACGCGGGTACGCAGTATTTT.

V is TRBV7-9 and J is TRBJ1-1; 10 positions match TRBD1. CDR3 length equals 15 residues. V gave up 5 bases and J gave up 1 base; unmatched junction bases: 4. The germline V gene has CDR1 SEHNR and CDR2 FQNEAQ (reference sequence). The CDR3 DNA sequence: TGTGCCAGCAGCGACAGGGGGCGCGGGAACACTGAAGCTTTCTTT. It yields the protein CASSDRGRGNTEAFF.

The chain is built from TRBV5-1 and TRBJ2-3, with 7 bases fitting TRBD1. The V and J ends lost 3 bases and 2 bases, in that order; junction bases with no gene match: 3. The CDR3 is made up of 14 amino acids. Germline CDR1 SGHRS, CDR2 YFSETQ. Here the CDR3 DNA reads TGCGCCAGCAGCTCCGGACAGGCCACAGATACGCAGTATTTT. Translated, it gives CASSSGQATDTQYF.

The chain recombines TRBV27 with TRBJ1-1; possibly TRBD1 for D (6 bases). The CDR3 totals 16 residues. Trimming removed 6 bases from V and 6 bases from J, with 23 bases in between. Germline V gene lookup returns CDR1 MNHEY and CDR2 SMNVEV (reference sequence). The CDR3 spells CASRRLSQGPVSEAFF. CDR3 coding DNA: TGTGCCAGCAGGAGGCTTTCACAGGGACCGGTCTCTGAAGCTTTCTTT.

The V and J genes are TRBV5-1 and TRBJ2-7, with D perhaps TRBD2 (5 bases). Trimming left V 0 bases short and J 2 bases short, with 12 bases between. CDR3 length: 15 residues. The V gene's germline CDR1 is SGHRS and CDR2 YFSETQ. The CDR3 protein is CASSLGAGSTYEQYF. The CDR3 nucleotides read TGCGCCAGCAGCTTGGGGGCGGGTTCAACCTACGAGCAGTACTTC.

This chain connects TRBV2 to TRBJ2-5, with D unresolved. The tail of the sequence fits TRBJ2-7 better, so the J call may be wrong. Germline lookup yields CDR1 SNHLY and CDR2 FYNNEI. CDR3 length: 13 amino acids. The CDR3 loop reads CASSDSQPYEQYF. The CDR3 coding sequence is TGTGCCAGCAGTGATTCACAGCCCTACGAGCAGTACTTC.

The CDR3 coding sequence is TGTGCCAGCAGTTACGGAGAGACCGGGGAGCTGTTTTTT. Translation gives CASSYGETGELFF. The rearrangement joins TRBV6-5 to TRBJ2-2; no clear D gene. Trimming removed 2 bases from V and 5 bases from J, with 6 bases in between. Germline V gene lookup returns CDR1 MNHEY and CDR2 SVGAGI. The CDR3 extends over 13 amino acids.

The count of this clone is one. This chain uses TRBV5-1 with TRBJ1-3; 7 nucleotides match TRBD1. Germline assignment: CDR1 SGHRS and CDR2 YFSETQ. The CDR3 extends over 16 amino acids. V lost 5 bases to trimming and J lost 2 bases; unmatched junction nucleotides: 10. The CDR3 sequence is CASSMGTGVPGNTIYF. The CDR3 DNA follows: TGCGCCAGCAGTATGGGAACAGGGGTTCCTGGAAACACCATATATTTT.

This clone showed up just once. J is TRBJ2-7 and V is TRBV27; TRBD2 matches 10 bases. J lost 7 bases, V lost 5 bases, and 8 bases had no gene match. The CDR3 contains 14 residues. CDR1 and CDR2 from the germline V gene are MNHEY and SMNVEV (reference sequence). The chain's CDR3 is CASSPLAGVSEQYF. The CDR3, as DNA: TGTGCCAGCAGTCCTCTAGCGGGAGTGTCTGAGCAGTACTTC.

This rearrangement joins TRBV18 to TRBJ1-4, with D hard to call. The CDR3 sequence is 19 residues long. Trimming removed 2 bases at V and 3 bases at J, with 22 bases between. Germline V gives CDR1 KGHSH, CDR2 LQKENI. CDR3 DNA sequence: TGTGCCAGCTCACCAATTACCGCGGGCCCCGAATCACCTAATGAAAAACTGTTTTTT. Translated, it gives CASSPITAGPESPNEKLFF.

The chain employs TRBV7-9 and TRBJ2-7; 9 bases map to TRBD2. Germline-derived CDR1 and CDR2 are SEHNR and FQNEAQ (reference sequence). V dropped 5 bases and J dropped 4; count of bases not matched to a gene: 9. The CDR3 is 15 amino acids. The CDR3 DNA reads TGTGCCAGCAGCCTCGTAGCGGGAGCCAATTACGAGCAGTACTTC. It is translated as CASSLVAGANYEQYF.

V is TRBV2 and J is TRBJ1-1; 7 nucleotides match TRBD1. J gave up 3 bases and V 6 bases, and 4 bases lay outside the gene matches. This CDR3 comprises 13 residues. Germline CDR1 and CDR2: SNHLY and FYNNEI. In DNA, the CDR3 is TGTGCCAGCAGCCCGGGACAGTACACTGAAGCTTTCTTT. It is translated as CASSPGQYTEAFF. The full variable domain, in which reference TRBV2 and TRBJ1-1 provide the parts outside the CDR3, is EPEVTQTPSHQVTQMGQEVILRCVPISNHLYFYWYRQILGQKVEFLVSFYNNEISEKSEIFDDQFSVERPDGSNFTLKIRSTKLEDSAMYFCASSPGQYTEAFFGQGTRLTVV.

The rearrangement links TRBV5-8 to TRBJ2-7; D is possibly TRBD2 (5 bases). Between the trimmed V and J ends, which lost 0 bases and 2 bases, there was a span of 9 bases. Germline CDR1 SGHTS, CDR2 YDEGEE. This CDR3 is built from 14 residues. In DNA, the CDR3 is TGTGCCAGCAGCTTGGGGGAGAGTGCCTACGAGCAGTACTTC. Translated, it gives CASSLGESAYEQYF.

The gene calls are TRBV7-9 and TRBJ1-1; D unresolved. V lost 5 bases to trimming and J lost 1 base, with 20 bases between them. The CDR3 covers 17 residues. Germline CDR1 SEHNR, CDR2 FQNEAQ (reference sequence). CDR3 amino acids: CASSPPLIGWRNTEAFF. The CDR3 bases are TGTGCCAGCAGCCCTCCTTTAATCGGGTGGAGGAACACTGAAGCTTTCTTT.

This chain connects TRBV6-1 to TRBJ1-2, with TRBD1 matching 7 bases. Germline CDR1 reads MNHNS; CDR2 reads SASEGT. The V gene end was trimmed by 3 bases and the J gene end by 4 bases; junction bases not matched to a gene: 5. CDR3 size: 14 residues. CDR3 sequence (DNA): TGTGCCAGCAGTGACATTCAGGGGGTCTATGGCTACACCTTC. It is translated as CASSDIQGVYGYTF.

CDR3 sequence: CASSQPATGMNTEAFF. CDR3 nucleotide sequence: TGCGCCAGCAGTCAACCCGCGACAGGGATGAACACTGAAGCTTTCTTT. The chain uses TRBV23-1 and TRBJ1-1, with 7 bases lining up with TRBD1. TRBV23-1 qualifies as an ORF whose function is uncertain. This CDR3 has 16 residues. V trimming: 2 bases; J trimming: 0 bases; junction bases outside the gene matches: 6.